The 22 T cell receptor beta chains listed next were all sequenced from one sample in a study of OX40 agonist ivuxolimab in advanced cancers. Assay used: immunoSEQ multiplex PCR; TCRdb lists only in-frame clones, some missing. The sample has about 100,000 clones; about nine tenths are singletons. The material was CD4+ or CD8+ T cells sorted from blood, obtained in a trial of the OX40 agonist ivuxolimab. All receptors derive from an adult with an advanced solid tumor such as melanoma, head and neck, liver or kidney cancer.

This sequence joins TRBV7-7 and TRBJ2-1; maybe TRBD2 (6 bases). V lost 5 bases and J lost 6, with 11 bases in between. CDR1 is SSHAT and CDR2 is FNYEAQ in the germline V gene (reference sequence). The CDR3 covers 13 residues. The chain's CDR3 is CASSPTRINEQFF. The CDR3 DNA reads TGTGCCAGCAGCCCGACTAGGATCAATGAGCAGTTCTTC.

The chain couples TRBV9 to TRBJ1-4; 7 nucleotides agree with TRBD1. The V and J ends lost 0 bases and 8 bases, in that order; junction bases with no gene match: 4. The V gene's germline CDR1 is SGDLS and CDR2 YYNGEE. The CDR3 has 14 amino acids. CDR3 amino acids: CASSVGARGEKLFF. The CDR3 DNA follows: TGTGCCAGCAGCGTAGGGGCCAGGGGGGAAAAACTGTTTTTT. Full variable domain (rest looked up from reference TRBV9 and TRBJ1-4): DSGVTQTPKHLITATGQRVTLRCSPRSGDLSVYWYQQSLDQGLQFLIQYYNGEERAKGNILERFSAQQFPDLHSELNLSSLELGDSALYFCASSVGARGEKLFFGSGTQLSVL.

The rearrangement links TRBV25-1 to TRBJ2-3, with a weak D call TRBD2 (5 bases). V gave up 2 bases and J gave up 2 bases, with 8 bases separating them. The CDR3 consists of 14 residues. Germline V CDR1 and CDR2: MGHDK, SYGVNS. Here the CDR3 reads CASSERDATDTQYF. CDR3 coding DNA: TGTGCCAGCAGTGAACGGGATGCCACAGATACGCAGTATTTT. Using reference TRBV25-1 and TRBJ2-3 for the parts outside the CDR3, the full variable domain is EADIYQTPRYLVIGTGKKITLECSQTMGHDKMYWYQQDPGMELHLIHYSYGVNSTEKGDLSSESTVSRIRTEHFPLTLESARPSHTSQYLCASSERDATDTQYFGPGTRLTVL.

The CDR3 coding sequence is TGCAGCGTCGGACAGCTGCTTTATGGCTACACCTTC. The encoded protein is CSVGQLLYGYTF. The chain is built from TRBV29-1 and TRBJ1-2, with D perhaps TRBD1 (6 bases). The V gene lost 6 bases and the J gene lost 5 bases, with 13 bases spanning the gap. Germline loops: CDR1 SQVTM, CDR2 ANQGSEA. This CDR3 has 12 amino acids.

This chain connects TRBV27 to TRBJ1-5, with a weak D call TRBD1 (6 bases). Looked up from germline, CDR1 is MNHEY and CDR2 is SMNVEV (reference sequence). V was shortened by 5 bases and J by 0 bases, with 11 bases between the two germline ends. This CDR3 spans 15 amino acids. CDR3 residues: CASSTGRFSNQPQHF. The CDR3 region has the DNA TGTGCCAGCAGTACAGGGCGGTTTAGCAATCAGCCCCAGCATTTT.

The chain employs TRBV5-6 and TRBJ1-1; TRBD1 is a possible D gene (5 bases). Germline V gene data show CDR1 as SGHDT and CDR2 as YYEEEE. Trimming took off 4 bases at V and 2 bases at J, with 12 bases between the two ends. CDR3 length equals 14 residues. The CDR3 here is CASSKYRINTEAFF. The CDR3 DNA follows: TGTGCCAGCAGCAAATACAGGATAAACACTGAAGCTTTCTTT.

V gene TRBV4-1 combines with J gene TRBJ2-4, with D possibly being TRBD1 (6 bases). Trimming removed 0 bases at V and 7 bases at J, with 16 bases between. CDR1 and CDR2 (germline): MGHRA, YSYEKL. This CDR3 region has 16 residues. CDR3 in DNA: TGCGCCAGCAGCCAAGATCTCGACAGGCCGAGGAACATTCAGTACTTC. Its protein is CASSQDLDRPRNIQYF.

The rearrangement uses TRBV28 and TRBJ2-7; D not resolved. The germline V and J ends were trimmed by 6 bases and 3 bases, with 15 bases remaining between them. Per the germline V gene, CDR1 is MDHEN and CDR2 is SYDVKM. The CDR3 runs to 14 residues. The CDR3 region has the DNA TGTGCCAGCAGAGGTGACCCCCCATTCTACGAGCAGTACTTC. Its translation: CASRGDPPFYEQYF.

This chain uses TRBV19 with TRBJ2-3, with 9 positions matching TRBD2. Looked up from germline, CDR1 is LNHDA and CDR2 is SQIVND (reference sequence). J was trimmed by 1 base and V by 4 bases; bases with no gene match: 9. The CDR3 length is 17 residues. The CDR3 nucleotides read TGTGCCAGTAGTACCCAACGGACTAGCGAACGCACAGATACGCAGTATTTT. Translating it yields CASSTQRTSERTDTQYF.

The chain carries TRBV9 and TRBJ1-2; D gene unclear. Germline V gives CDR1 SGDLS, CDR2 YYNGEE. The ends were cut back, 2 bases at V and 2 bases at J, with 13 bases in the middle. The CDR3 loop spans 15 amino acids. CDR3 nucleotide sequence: TGTGCCAGCAGCGTCCAACCAGCCCCGAACTATGGCTACACCTTC. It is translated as CASSVQPAPNYGYTF.

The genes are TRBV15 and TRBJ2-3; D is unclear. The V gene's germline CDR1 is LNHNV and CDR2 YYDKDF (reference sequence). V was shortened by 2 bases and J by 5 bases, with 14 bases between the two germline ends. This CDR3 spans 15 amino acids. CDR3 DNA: TGTGCCACCAGCAGATTAGACACGGGTGAAGATACGCAGTATTTT. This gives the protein CATSRLDTGEDTQYF.

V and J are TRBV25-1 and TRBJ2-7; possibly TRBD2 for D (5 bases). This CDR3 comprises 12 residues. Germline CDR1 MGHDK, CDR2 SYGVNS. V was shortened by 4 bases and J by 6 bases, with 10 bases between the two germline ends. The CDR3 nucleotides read TGTGCCAGCAGTGTGCGAGGGCGCGAGCAGTACTTC. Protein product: CASSVRGREQYF.

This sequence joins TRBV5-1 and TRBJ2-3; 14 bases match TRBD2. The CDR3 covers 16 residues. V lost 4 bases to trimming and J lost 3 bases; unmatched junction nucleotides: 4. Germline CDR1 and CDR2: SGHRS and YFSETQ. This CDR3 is CASSIGTSGSTDTQYF. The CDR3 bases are TGCGCCAGCAGCATAGGGACTAGCGGGAGTACAGATACGCAGTATTTT.

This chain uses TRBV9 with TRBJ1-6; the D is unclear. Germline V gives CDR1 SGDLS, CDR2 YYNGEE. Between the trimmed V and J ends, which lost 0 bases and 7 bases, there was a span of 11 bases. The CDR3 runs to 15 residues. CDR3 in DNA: TGTGCCAGCAGCGTAGGGTCGGACTTAAATTCACCCCTCCACTTT. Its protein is CASSVGSDLNSPLHF. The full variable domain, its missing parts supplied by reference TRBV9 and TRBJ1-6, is DSGVTQTPKHLITATGQRVTLRCSPRSGDLSVYWYQQSLDQGLQFLIQYYNGEERAKGNILERFSAQQFPDLHSELNLSSLELGDSALYFCASSVGSDLNSPLHFGNGTRLTVT.

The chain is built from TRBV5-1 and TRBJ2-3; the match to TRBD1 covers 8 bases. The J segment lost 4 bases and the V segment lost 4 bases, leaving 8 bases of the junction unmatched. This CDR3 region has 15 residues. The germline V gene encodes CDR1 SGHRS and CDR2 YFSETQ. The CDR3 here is CASSVTGAPADTQYF. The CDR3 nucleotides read TGCGCCAGCAGCGTGACAGGGGCCCCAGCAGATACGCAGTATTTT. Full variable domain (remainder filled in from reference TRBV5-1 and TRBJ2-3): KAGVTQTPRYLIKTRGQQVTLSCSPISGHRSVSWYQQTPGQGLQFLFEYFSETQRNKGNFPGRFSGRQFSNSRSEMNVSTLELGDSALYLCASSVTGAPADTQYFGPGTRLTVL.

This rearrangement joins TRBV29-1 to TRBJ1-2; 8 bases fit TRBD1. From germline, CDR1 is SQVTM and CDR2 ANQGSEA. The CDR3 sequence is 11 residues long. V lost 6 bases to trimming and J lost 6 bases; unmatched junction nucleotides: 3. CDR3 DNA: TGCAGCGTCCCAGGGGGCAATGGCTACACCTTC. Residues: CSVPGGNGYTF.

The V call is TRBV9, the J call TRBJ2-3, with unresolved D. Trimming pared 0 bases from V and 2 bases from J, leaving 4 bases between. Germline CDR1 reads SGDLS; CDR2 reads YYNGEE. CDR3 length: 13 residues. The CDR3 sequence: CASSVGPTDTQYF. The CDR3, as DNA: TGTGCCAGCAGCGTAGGACCCACAGATACGCAGTATTTT.

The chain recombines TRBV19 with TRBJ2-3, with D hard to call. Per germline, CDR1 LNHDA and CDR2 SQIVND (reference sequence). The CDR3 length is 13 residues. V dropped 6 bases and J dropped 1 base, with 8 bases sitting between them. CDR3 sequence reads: CASRKEGTDTQYF. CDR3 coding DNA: TGTGCCAGTAGGAAGGAAGGCACAGATACGCAGTATTTT. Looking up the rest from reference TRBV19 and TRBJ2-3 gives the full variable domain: DGGITQSPKYLFRKEGQNVTLSCEQNLNHDAMYWYRQDPGQGLRLIYYSQIVNDFQKGDIAEGYSVSREKKESFPLTVTSAQKNPTAFYLCASRKEGTDTQYFGPGTRLTVL.

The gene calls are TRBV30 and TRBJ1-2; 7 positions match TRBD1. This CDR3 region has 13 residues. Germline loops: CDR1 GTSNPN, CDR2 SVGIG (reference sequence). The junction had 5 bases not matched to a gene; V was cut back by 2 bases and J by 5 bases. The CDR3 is CAWSRDRPYGYTF. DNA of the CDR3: TGTGCCTGGAGTAGGGACAGACCGTATGGCTACACCTTC.

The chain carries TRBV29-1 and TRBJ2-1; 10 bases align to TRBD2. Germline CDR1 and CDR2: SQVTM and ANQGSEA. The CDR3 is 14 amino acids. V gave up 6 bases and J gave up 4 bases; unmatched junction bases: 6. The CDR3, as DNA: TGCAGCGTGGGTACTAGCGGGAAATACAATGAGCAGTTCTTC. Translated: CSVGTSGKYNEQFF.

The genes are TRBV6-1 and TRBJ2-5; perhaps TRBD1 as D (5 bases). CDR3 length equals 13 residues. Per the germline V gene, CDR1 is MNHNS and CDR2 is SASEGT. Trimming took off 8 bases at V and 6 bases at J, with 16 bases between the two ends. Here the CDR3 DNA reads TGTGCCAGCTGGATAGGGCAGGGCAAGACCCAGTACTTC. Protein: CASWIGQGKTQYF.

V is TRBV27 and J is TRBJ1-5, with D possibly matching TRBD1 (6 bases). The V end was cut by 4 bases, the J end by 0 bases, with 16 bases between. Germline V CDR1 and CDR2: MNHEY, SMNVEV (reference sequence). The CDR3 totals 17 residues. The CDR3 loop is CASSSLRTARSNQPQHF. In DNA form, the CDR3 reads TGTGCCAGCAGTTCATTACGGACAGCTCGTAGCAATCAGCCCCAGCATTTT.